The T cell receptor beta chain under discussion was sequenced for a study of blood T cells in healthy people across ages. PCR was performed a second time for about 7 to 11 cycles using a sample-barcoded 5' primer and a J-beta primer mix. TCRdb recomputed calls from the 5' RACE reads with MiXCR, one row per CDR3 protein. Among over a million distinct CDR3 sequences listed, under 30% were seen once. Trimming took 0 bases from V and 2 from J, leaving 2 bases between them. The CDR3 loop spans 13 amino acids. In germline, CDR1 is SNHLY, CDR2 FYNNEI. There are a few counts of this clonotype. Separately, the same data were catalogued under a study of T cells of mothers and their children.

The sequence was collected from a girl aged 2-10 years in good health. Sequencing was performed on blood. The genes are TRBV2 and TRBJ2-1; D is undetermined. DNA of the CDR3: TGTGCCAGCAGTGAAGCGGCCTACAATGAGCAGTTCTTC. As protein: CASSEAAYNEQFF. Full variable domain (rest looked up from reference TRBV2 and TRBJ2-1): EPEVTQTPSHQVTQMGQEVILRCVPISNHLYFYWYRQILGQKVEFLVSFYNNEISEKSEIFDDQFSVERPDGSNFTLKIRSTKLEDSAMYFCASSEAAYNEQFFGPGTRLTVL.